This entry lists 7 T cell receptor beta chains sequenced from one sample in a study of CD8 T cells in ankylosing spondylitis. TCRdb fed the 5' RACE reads into MiXCR, producing one record per CDR3 protein. The table shows 800,000 to 900,000 distinct CDR3 sequences, with roughly 12% occurring only once. These receptors are not linked to any known antigen. Study-level results: Ankylosing spondylitis blood appeared to be characterized by a TCR beta motif of eight or nine highly homologous variants.

The sequenced sample consisted of blood, either unsorted or a sorted T cell fraction (not recorded which). The receptors were gathered from a male donor with ankylosing spondylitis.

The V and J genes are TRBV7-2 and TRBJ2-5; TRBD2 aligns across 8 bases. Looked up from germline, CDR1 is SGHTA and CDR2 is FQGNSA. J was trimmed by 4 bases and V by 1 base; bases with no gene match: 5. The CDR3 is made up of 15 amino acids. Here the CDR3 reads CASSLGFAGGETQYF. CDR3 DNA sequence: TGTGCCAGCAGCTTAGGGTTTGCGGGAGGAGAGACCCAGTACTTC. Full variable domain (outside the CDR3, taken from reference TRBV7-2 and TRBJ2-5): GAGVSQSPSNKVTEKGKDVELRCDPISGHTALYWYRQSLGQGLEFLIYFQGNSAPDKSGLPSDRFSAERTGGSVSTLTIQRTQQEDSAVYLCASSLGFAGGETQYFGPGTRLLVL.

A word on this clonotype: A much more abundant neighbour one base away suggests this may be a read error. This sequence joins TRBV29-1 and TRBJ2-7; 11 positions agree with TRBD1. Unmatched junction bases numbered 3, after V lost 3 bases and J lost 5 bases. Germline V gene sequence: CDR1 SQVTM, CDR2 ANQGSEA. This CDR3 has 13 amino acids. The CDR3 DNA is TGCAGCGTTGAGGGACAGGGGGACGACGAGCAGTACTTC. Translated: CSVEGQGDDEQYF.

The V gene is TRBV15, the J gene TRBJ2-3, with 12 bases lining up with TRBD2. The trim removed 0 bases at V and 0 bases at J, leaving 10 bases unmatched. The germline V gene encodes CDR1 LNHNV and CDR2 YYDKDF (reference sequence). The CDR3 has 20 residues. CDR3 in DNA: TGTGCCACCAGCAGAGATAAAGGGCTAGCGGGAGGGCCAAGCACAGATACGCAGTATTTT. Protein sequence: CATSRDKGLAGGPSTDTQYF.

This clonotype was counted only a few times. This sequence joins TRBV6-1 and TRBJ1-6; 8 positions agree with TRBD1. The CDR3 contains 15 residues. Germline V gives CDR1 MNHNS, CDR2 SASEGT. The V segment lost 6 bases and the J segment 3 bases; nucleotides outside the gene matches: 4. The CDR3, as DNA: TGTGCCAGCAGCCGGGACAGGCACTATAATTCACCCCTCCACTTT. Amino acids: CASSRDRHYNSPLHF.

In its sample, this clonotype was seen many times. The chain has TRBV5-1 and TRBJ2-7, with 12 bases aligning to TRBD1. The CDR3 sequence is 17 residues long. Trimming at V came to 4 bases and at J to 2 bases, leaving 10 bases not matched to a gene. Germline CDR1 reads SGHRS; CDR2 reads YFSETQ. The CDR3 DNA reads as TGCGCCAGCAGCACCGGGACAGGGGGCCGACTTACCTACGAGCAGTACTTC. This translates into CASSTGTGGRLTYEQYF.

The chain uses TRBV9 and TRBJ1-5; D call uncertain. Germline CDR1 is SGDLS and CDR2 is YYNGEE. This CDR3 is built from 14 residues. Trimming removed 0 bases from V and 1 base from J, with 5 bases in between. CDR3 DNA: TGTGCCAGCAGCGTAGGATGGAGCAATCAGCCCCAGCATTTT. This sequence encodes CASSVGWSNQPQHF.

The chain joins TRBV20-1 to TRBJ2-2; 9 positions match TRBD2. CDR3 size: 16 residues. V shed 4 bases, J shed 2 bases, and the junction held 8 bases outside the gene matches. From germline, CDR1 is DFQATT and CDR2 SNEGSKA (reference sequence). The CDR3: CSAKASGVFNTGELFF. In nucleotides, the CDR3 is TGCAGTGCTAAGGCTAGCGGGGTATTCAACACCGGGGAGCTGTTTTTT.